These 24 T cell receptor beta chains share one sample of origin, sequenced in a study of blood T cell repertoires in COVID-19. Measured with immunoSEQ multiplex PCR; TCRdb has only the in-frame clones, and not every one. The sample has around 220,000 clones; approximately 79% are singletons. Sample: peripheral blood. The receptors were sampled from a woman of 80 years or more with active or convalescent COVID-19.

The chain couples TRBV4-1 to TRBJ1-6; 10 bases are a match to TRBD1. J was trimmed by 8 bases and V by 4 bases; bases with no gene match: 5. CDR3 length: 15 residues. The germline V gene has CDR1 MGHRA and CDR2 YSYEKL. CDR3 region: CASSRTGTGDSPLHF. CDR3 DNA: TGCGCCAGCAGCCGTACCGGGACAGGGGATTCACCCCTCCACTTT.

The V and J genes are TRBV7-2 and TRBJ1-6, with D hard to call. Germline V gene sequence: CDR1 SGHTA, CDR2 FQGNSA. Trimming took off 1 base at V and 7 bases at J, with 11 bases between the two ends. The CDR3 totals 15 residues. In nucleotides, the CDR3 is TGTGCCAGCAGCTTAGATCCAAACGGGAATTCACCCCTCCACTTT. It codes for CASSLDPNGNSPLHF. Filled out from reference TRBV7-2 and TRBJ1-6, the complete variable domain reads GAGVSQSPSNKVTEKGKDVELRCDPISGHTALYWYRQSLGQGLEFLIYFQGNSAPDKSGLPSDRFSAERTGGSVSTLTIQRTQQEDSAVYLCASSLDPNGNSPLHFGNGTRLTVT.

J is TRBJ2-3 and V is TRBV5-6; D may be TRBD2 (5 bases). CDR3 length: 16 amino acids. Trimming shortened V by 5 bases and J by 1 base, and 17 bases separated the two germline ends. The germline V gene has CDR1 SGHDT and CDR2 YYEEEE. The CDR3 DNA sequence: TGTGCCAGCAGTATAAACGGCCCCGGGGGCACAGATACGCAGTATTTT. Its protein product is CASSINGPGGTDTQYF.

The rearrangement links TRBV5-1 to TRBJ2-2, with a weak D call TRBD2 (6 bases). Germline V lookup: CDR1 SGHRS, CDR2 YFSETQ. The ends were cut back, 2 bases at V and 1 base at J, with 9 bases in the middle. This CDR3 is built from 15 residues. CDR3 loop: CASSLYSGNTGELFF. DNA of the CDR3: TGCGCCAGCAGCTTATATAGCGGGAACACCGGGGAGCTGTTTTTT.

In DNA, the CDR3 is TGTGCCAGCAGCCTGCTATTCGAGGGGACCCAGTACTTC. Its translation: CASSLLFEGTQYF. The V and J genes are TRBV3-1 (or the pseudogene TRBV3-2) and TRBJ2-5; D is perhaps TRBD2 (5 bases). V lost 4 bases to trimming and J lost 7 bases, with 13 bases between them. This CDR3 is 13 amino acids long. Germline V CDR1 and CDR2: LGHDT, YNNKEL (reference sequence).

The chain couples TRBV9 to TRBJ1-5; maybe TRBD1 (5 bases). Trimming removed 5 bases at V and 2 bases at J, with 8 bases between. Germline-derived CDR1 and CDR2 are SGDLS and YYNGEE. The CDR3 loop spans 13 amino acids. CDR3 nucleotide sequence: TGTGCCAGCAGTAGGGGCGGCAATCAGCCCCAGCATTTT. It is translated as CASSRGGNQPQHF.

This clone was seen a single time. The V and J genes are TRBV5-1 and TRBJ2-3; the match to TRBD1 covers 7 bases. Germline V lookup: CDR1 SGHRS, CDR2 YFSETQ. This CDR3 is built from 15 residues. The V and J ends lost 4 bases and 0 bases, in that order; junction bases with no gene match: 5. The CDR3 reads CASSPDRSSTDTQYF. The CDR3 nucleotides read TGCGCCAGCAGCCCGGACAGGAGTAGCACAGATACGCAGTATTTT.

CDR3 sequence: CASSLSPGQGAGEQYF. In DNA, the CDR3 is TGCGCCAGCAGCTTGAGCCCAGGACAGGGGGCGGGGGAGCAGTACTTC. The V and J genes are TRBV5-1 and TRBJ2-7, with 11 bases lining up with TRBD1. V shed 1 base, J shed 7 bases, and the junction held 10 bases outside the gene matches. The CDR3 has 16 amino acids. Per the germline V gene, CDR1 is SGHRS and CDR2 is YFSETQ.

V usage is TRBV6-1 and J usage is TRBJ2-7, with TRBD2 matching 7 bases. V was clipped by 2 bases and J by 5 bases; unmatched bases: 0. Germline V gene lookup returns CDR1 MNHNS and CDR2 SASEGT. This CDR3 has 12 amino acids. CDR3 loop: CASSERGDEQYF. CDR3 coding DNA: TGTGCCAGCAGTGAACGGGGGGACGAGCAGTACTTC.

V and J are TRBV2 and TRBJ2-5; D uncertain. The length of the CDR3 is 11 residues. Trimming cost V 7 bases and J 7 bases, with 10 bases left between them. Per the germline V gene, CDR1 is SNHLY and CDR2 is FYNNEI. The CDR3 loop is CASMAYGTQYF. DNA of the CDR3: TGTGCCAGCATGGCTTATGGGACCCAGTACTTC.

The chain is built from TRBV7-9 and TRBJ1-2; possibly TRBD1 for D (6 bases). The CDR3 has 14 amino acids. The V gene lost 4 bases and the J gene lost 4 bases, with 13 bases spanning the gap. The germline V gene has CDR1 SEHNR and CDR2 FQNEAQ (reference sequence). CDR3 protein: CASSSRTALYGYTF. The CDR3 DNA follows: TGTGCCAGCAGCTCACGGACAGCCCTCTATGGCTACACCTTC.

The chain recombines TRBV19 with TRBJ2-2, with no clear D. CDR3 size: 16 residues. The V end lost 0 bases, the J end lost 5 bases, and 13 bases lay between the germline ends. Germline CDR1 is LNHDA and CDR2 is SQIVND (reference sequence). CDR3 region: CASSIDRRGWTGELFF. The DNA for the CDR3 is TGTGCCAGTAGTATAGATCGAAGAGGTTGGACCGGGGAGCTGTTTTTT.

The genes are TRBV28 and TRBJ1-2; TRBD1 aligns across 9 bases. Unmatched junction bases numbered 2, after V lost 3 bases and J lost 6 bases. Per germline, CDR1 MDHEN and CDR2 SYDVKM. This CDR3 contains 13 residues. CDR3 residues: CASSFRDRDGYTF. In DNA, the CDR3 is TGTGCCAGCAGTTTCCGGGACAGGGATGGCTACACCTTC.

CDR3 sequence: CATSALDSQQYF. The CDR3, as DNA: TGTGCCACCAGTGCTCTGGACAGCCAGCAGTATTTT. The V call is TRBV24-1, the J call TRBJ2-3; weak D call: TRBD1 (6 bases). Per the germline V gene, CDR1 is KGHDR and CDR2 is SFDVKD. With 5 bases removed from V and 11 bases from J, the gap between germline ends came to 13 bases. CDR3 size: 12 residues.

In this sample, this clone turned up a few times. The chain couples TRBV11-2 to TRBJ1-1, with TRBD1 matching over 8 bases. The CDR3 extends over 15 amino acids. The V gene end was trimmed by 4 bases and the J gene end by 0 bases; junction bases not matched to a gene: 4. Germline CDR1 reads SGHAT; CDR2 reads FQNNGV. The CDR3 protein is CASSSRDRLNTEAFF. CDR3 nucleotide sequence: TGTGCCAGCAGCTCCCGGGACAGGTTGAACACTGAAGCTTTCTTT. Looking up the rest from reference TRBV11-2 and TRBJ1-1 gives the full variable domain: EAGVAQSPRYKIIEKRQSVAFWCNPISGHATLYWYQQILGQGPKLLIQFQNNGVVDDSQLPKDRFSAERLKGVDSTLKIQPAKLEDSAVYLCASSSRDRLNTEAFFGQGTRLTVV.

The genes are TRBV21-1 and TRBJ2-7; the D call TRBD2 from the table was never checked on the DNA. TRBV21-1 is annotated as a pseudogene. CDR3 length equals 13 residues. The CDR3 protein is CAAQGSLTYEQYF. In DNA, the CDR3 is TGTGCCGCACAAGGGAGTTTGACCTACGAGCAGTACTTC.

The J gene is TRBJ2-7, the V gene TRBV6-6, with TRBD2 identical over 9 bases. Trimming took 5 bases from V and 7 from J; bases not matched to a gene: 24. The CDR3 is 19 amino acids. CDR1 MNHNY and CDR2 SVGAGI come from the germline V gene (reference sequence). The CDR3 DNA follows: TGTGCCAGCAGTCGTCGGACTAGCGTTGCGCGGTCCACTGCGGGAGAGCAGTACTTC. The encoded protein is CASSRRTSVARSTAGEQYF.

As DNA, the CDR3 is TGTGCCAGCTCACGAGGAGTGAACACTGAAGCTTTCTTT. Its translation is CASSRGVNTEAFF. The chain uses TRBV18 and TRBJ1-1; D call uncertain. From germline, CDR1 is KGHSH and CDR2 LQKENI. The length of the CDR3 is 13 residues. The germline V and J ends were trimmed by 4 bases and 0 bases, with 6 bases remaining between them.

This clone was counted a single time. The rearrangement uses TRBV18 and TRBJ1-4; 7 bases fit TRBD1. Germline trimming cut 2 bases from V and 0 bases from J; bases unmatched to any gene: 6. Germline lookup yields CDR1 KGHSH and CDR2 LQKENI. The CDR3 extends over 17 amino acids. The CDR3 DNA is TGTGCCAGCTCACCATTGGGACAGCCTGCAACTAATGAAAAACTGTTTTTT. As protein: CASSPLGQPATNEKLFF. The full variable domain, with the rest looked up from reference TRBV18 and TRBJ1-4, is NAGVMQNPRHLVRRRGQEARLRCSPMKGHSHVYWYRQLPEEGLKFMVYLQKENIIDESGMPKERFSAEFPKEGPSILRIQQVVRGDSAAYFCASSPLGQPATNEKLFFGSGTQLSVL.

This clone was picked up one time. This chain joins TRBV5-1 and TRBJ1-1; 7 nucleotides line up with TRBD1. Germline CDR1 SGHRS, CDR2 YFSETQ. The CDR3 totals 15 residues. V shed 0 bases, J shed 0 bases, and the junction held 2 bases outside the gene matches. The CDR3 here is CASSLGTGLNTEAFF. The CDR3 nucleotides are TGCGCCAGCAGCTTGGGGACAGGACTGAACACTGAAGCTTTCTTT.

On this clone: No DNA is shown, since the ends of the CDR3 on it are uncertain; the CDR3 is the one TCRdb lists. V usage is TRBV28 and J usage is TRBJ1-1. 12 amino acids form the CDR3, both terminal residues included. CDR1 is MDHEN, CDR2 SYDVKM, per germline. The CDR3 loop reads CASSTSGSEAFF.

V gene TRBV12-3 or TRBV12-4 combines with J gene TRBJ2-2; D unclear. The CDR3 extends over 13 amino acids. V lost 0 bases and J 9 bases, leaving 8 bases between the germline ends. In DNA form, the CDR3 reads TGTGCCAGCAGTTTAGCGTACGGGTGGGAGCTGTTTTTT. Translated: CASSLAYGWELFF.

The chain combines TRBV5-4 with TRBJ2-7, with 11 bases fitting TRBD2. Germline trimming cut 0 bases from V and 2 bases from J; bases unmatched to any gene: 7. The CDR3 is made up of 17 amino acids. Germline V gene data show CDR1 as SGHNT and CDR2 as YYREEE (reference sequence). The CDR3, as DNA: TGTGCCAGCAGCTTGGCCCCCGGGACTAGCGGACCCTACGAGCAGTACTTC. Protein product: CASSLAPGTSGPYEQYF.

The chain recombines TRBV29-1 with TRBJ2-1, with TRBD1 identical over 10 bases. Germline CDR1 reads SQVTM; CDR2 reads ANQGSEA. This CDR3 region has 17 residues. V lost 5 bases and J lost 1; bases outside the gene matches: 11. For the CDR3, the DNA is TGCAGCGTTCAGTCGGCCTCGGGACAGGGGTCCTACAATGAGCAGTTCTTC. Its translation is CSVQSASGQGSYNEQFF.